The 32 T cell receptor beta chains listed next were all sequenced from one sample in a study of vaccination effects on CD4 cells after COVID-19. Their antigens remain unidentified. It was after more than nine days of culture that CD4+ T cells were isolated. Everyone in the study got two shots of either the BNT162b2 or mRNA-1273 vaccine. Only in-frame clones appear in the TCRdb table, and some are missing; sequencing was by immunoSEQ multiplex PCR. The profile covers tens of thousands of clones, with roughly 80% appearing a single time and about 2.5% taken by the ten largest. This specimen consisted of CD4+ T cells from PBMCs cultured without peptide, obtained after COVID-19 vaccination. All receptors come from a human donor who received a COVID-19 vaccine.

V is TRBV4-1 and J is TRBJ1-5, with D perhaps matching TRBD1 (5 bases). CDR1 is MGHRA, CDR2 YSYEKL, per germline. The CDR3 contains 17 residues. The V gene lost 1 base and the J gene lost 4 bases, with 17 bases spanning the gap. CDR3 protein: CASSQGWQGGGNQPQHF. CDR3 nucleotides: TGCGCCAGCAGCCAAGGTTGGCAGGGTGGGGGAAATCAGCCCCAGCATTTT.

The chain joins TRBV18 to TRBJ1-5; D unclear. The CDR3 is made up of 12 amino acids. Germline assignment: CDR1 KGHSH and CDR2 LQKENI. The germline V and J ends were trimmed by 4 bases and 0 bases, with 1 base remaining between them. CDR3 loop: CASSHSNQPQHF. In DNA, the CDR3 is TGTGCCAGCTCACATAGCAATCAGCCCCAGCATTTT.

The CDR3 reads CASSQELPNTEAFF. In DNA form, the CDR3 reads TGTGCCAGCAGCCAGGAGTTACCGAACACTGAAGCTTTCTTT. The V and J genes are TRBV11-1 and TRBJ1-1; D is unclear. The V end lost 5 bases, the J end lost 1 base, and 11 bases lay between the germline ends. The germline gives CDR1 SGHAT, CDR2 FQDESV (reference sequence). This CDR3 is 14 amino acids long.

The chain joins TRBV24-1 to TRBJ2-3; a possible D gene is TRBD1 (5 bases). Per the germline V gene, CDR1 is KGHDR and CDR2 is SFDVKD. Between the trimmed V and J ends, which lost 6 bases and 3 bases, there was a span of 9 bases. This CDR3 contains 13 residues. CDR3 DNA sequence: TGTGCCACCAGTCTGACAGCTACAGATACGCAGTATTTT. Protein product: CATSLTATDTQYF.

The rearrangement links TRBV7-2 to TRBJ1-2; D uncertain. This CDR3 spans 15 amino acids. Deletions cut 5 bases from V and 7 bases from J, with 20 bases between. CDR1 and CDR2 (germline): SGHTA, FQGNSA. The CDR3 DNA is TGTGCCAGCAGCAGCTCGCCGGGTCCCGACCGTGGCTACACCTTC. This gives the protein CASSSSPGPDRGYTF.

J is TRBJ2-7 and V is TRBV27, with 10 bases identical to TRBD1. The CDR3 runs to 14 residues. Germline V CDR1 and CDR2: MNHEY, SMNVEV (reference sequence). V lost 3 bases, J lost 5 bases, and 4 bases stayed unmatched. For the CDR3, the DNA is TGTGCCAGCAGTTTGCGGGACAGGGGCCACGAGCAGTACGTC. It specifies CASSLRDRGHEQYV.

This chain joins TRBV5-5 and TRBJ1-2; a possible D gene is TRBD1 (6 bases). The CDR3 has 15 amino acids. Trimming stripped 4 bases from V and 2 bases from J, with 15 bases between. Germline CDR1 reads SGHKS; CDR2 reads YYEKEE (reference sequence). This CDR3 is CASSATWTANYGYTF. CDR3 nucleotides: TGTGCCAGCAGCGCGACCTGGACAGCCAACTATGGCTACACCTTC.

V usage is TRBV15 and J usage is TRBJ1-1; D not certain. Germline V gives CDR1 LNHNV, CDR2 YYDKDF (reference sequence). The CDR3 extends over 13 amino acids. The V gene lost 3 bases and the J gene lost 1 base, with 6 bases spanning the gap. Here the CDR3 reads CATSRKGNTEAFF. DNA for the CDR3: TGTGCCACCAGCAGGAAGGGGAACACTGAAGCTTTCTTT.

The J gene is TRBJ2-3, the V gene TRBV5-8; 9 nucleotides agree with TRBD2. Germline CDR1 is SGHTS and CDR2 is YDEGEE. J gave up 2 bases and V 2 bases, and 9 bases lay outside the gene matches. The CDR3 has 17 amino acids. CDR3 coding DNA: TGTGCCAGCAGCTTCTTGGGGACTAGCAGCGACACAGATACGCAGTATTTT. As protein: CASSFLGTSSDTDTQYF.

The rearrangement joins TRBV6-5 to TRBJ2-4; no reliable D call. The CDR3 length is 15 residues. Germline loops: CDR1 MNHEY, CDR2 SVGAGI. V was shortened by 6 bases and J by 1 base, with 13 bases between the two germline ends. The DNA for the CDR3 is TGTGCCAGCAGGCCCACTTTTGTCGCCAAAAACATTCAGTACTTC. Its translation: CASRPTFVAKNIQYF.

The rearrangement joins TRBV10-3 to TRBJ2-3; 12 nucleotides align to TRBD2. CDR3 length: 14 residues. After removal of 6 bases from V and 6 bases from J, the junction contained 4 bases not matched to a gene. The germline gives CDR1 ENHRY, CDR2 SYGVKD. CDR3 sequence: CAISGGTSGDTQYF. The CDR3 nucleotides read TGTGCCATCAGCGGAGGGACTAGCGGGGATACGCAGTATTTT.

The V and J genes are TRBV5-4 and TRBJ2-7; 7 bases match TRBD1. Germline trimming cut 2 bases from V and 2 bases from J; bases unmatched to any gene: 10. The germline V gene has CDR1 SGHNT and CDR2 YYREEE (reference sequence). This CDR3 has 16 residues. Here the CDR3 reads CASSFPRDSQTYEQYV. The CDR3 DNA is TGTGCCAGCAGCTTCCCCCGGGACAGCCAAACCTACGAGCAGTACGTC.

Points on this clone: One end of the junction does not line up with germline, which may come from a read error. The rearrangement joins TRBV10-1 to TRBJ2-5, with TRBD1 as a possible D gene (5 bases). Germline V lookup: CDR1 WNHNN, CDR2 SYGVQD (reference sequence). The CDR3 covers 13 residues. CDR3 loop: CATSLGLEETQYF. CDR3 DNA sequence: TGCGCCACCAGTTTGGGGCTAGAAGAGACCCAGTACTTC.

Only a few counts were recorded for this clone. The chain has TRBV6-2 or TRBV6-3 and TRBJ2-1, with 10 bases identical to TRBD2. Germline lookup yields CDR1 MNHEY and CDR2 SVGEGT. V gave up 0 bases and J gave up 4 bases; unmatched junction bases: 3. The CDR3 extends over 16 amino acids. DNA for the CDR3: TGTGCCAGCAGTTACTCCCTAGCGGGGGCTTACAATGAGCAGTTCTTC. This translates into CASSYSLAGAYNEQFF.

This sequence joins TRBV2 and TRBJ2-3; a weak D match, TRBD1 (5 bases). In germline, CDR1 is SNHLY, CDR2 FYNNEI. V was clipped by 3 bases and J by 6 bases, with 13 bases between them. This CDR3 comprises 14 residues. CDR3 in DNA: TGTGCCAGCAGTGATCCAGGGCTCGGGGATACGCAGTATTTT. Its protein is CASSDPGLGDTQYF.

This clone has more than one count but fewer than ten. Here the CDR3 omits its conserved ending phenylalanine or tryptophan, so a read error is the likely source. The DNA is omitted, as the CDR3 cannot be located on it reliably, and the CDR3 follows TCRdb's listing. The chain employs TRBV11-3 and TRBJ1-2; TRBD1 was called by the table and not checked on the DNA. With termini counted, the CDR3 has 9 amino acids. The germline gives CDR1 SGHNT, CDR2 YENEEA. CDR3 residues: CASSLKWDS.

V usage is TRBV6-5 and J usage is TRBJ1-1; 8 bases align to TRBD1. Germline CDR1 MNHEY, CDR2 SVGAGI. CDR3 size: 15 residues. The V segment lost 6 bases and the J segment 10 bases; nucleotides outside the gene matches: 16. CDR3 DNA: TGTGCCAGCAGAAGACAATCCACAGGGGGTCATGGAGCTTTCTTT. Protein product: CASRRQSTGGHGAFF.

This clone was seen only once. This chain connects TRBV3-1 (or the pseudogene TRBV3-2) to TRBJ1-3; 8 nucleotides line up with TRBD1. CDR1 and CDR2 from the germline V gene are LGHDT and YNNKEL (reference sequence). The CDR3 totals 16 residues. Trimming cost V 4 bases and J 2 bases; bases outside gene matches: 7. The CDR3 here is CASSLTQGGTGNTIYF. In DNA form, the CDR3 reads TGTGCCAGCAGCCTGACACAGGGGGGAACTGGAAACACCATATATTTT.

The CDR3 loop is CASSRDSQETQYF. The CDR3 DNA is TGTGCCAGCAGTCGGGACAGCCAAGAGACCCAGTACTTC. The chain recombines TRBV2 with TRBJ2-5; TRBD1 matches at 7 bases. The V gene end was trimmed by 5 bases and the J gene end by 1 base; junction bases not matched to a gene: 1. This CDR3 has 13 amino acids. The germline V gene encodes CDR1 SNHLY and CDR2 FYNNEI. Filled out from reference TRBV2 and TRBJ2-5, the complete variable domain reads EPEVTQTPSHQVTQMGQEVILRCVPISNHLYFYWYRQILGQKVEFLVSFYNNEISEKSEIFDDQFSVERPDGSNFTLKIRSTKLEDSAMYFCASSRDSQETQYFGPGTRLLVL.

This clone was seen more than once but under ten times. The chain has TRBV19 and TRBJ1-4, with 7 bases that match TRBD1. CDR1 and CDR2 (germline): LNHDA, SQIVND (reference sequence). The CDR3 runs 15 residues. J gave up 4 bases and V 6 bases, and 8 bases lay outside the gene matches. Here the CDR3 DNA reads TGTGCCAGTAGGTTACCGGGACAGCTTAATGAAAAACTGTTTTTT. Residues: CASRLPGQLNEKLFF.

V is TRBV6-2 or TRBV6-3 and J is TRBJ2-1; D is possibly TRBD2 (6 bases). Trimming pared 6 bases from V and 6 bases from J, leaving 15 bases between. CDR1 and CDR2 (germline): MNHEY, SVGEGT. The CDR3 is 14 residues long. This CDR3 is CASRPSGTPNEQFF. CDR3 bases: TGTGCCAGCAGACCTTCCGGGACTCCCAATGAGCAGTTCTTC.

The chain links TRBV4-3 to TRBJ1-2, with D tentatively TRBD1 (6 bases). The V gene lost 0 bases and the J gene lost 2 bases, with 10 bases spanning the gap. Germline loops: CDR1 LGHNA, CDR2 YSLEER. The CDR3 spans 15 residues. Here the CDR3 DNA reads TGCGCCAGCAGCCAAGACGGCAGGGGAAACTATGGCTACACCTTC. Protein sequence: CASSQDGRGNYGYTF.

The rearrangement links TRBV2 to TRBJ1-5, with 11 nucleotides matching TRBD1. Germline V lookup: CDR1 SNHLY, CDR2 FYNNEI. The CDR3 sequence is 17 residues long. V was pared by 6 bases and J by 1 base, with 8 bases of the junction left unmatched. CDR3: CASSARTGGGSNQPQHF. The CDR3 DNA follows: TGTGCCAGCAGCGCCCGGACAGGGGGCGGGAGCAATCAGCCCCAGCATTTT.

The chain employs TRBV18 and TRBJ2-7, with 8 bases lining up with TRBD1. The V gene's germline CDR1 is KGHSH and CDR2 LQKENI. V shed 4 bases and J 3 bases; nucleotides not matched to a gene: 5. This CDR3 comprises 14 residues. The CDR3 nucleotides are TGTGCCAGCTCACAGGCCGGGACAGGCTACGAGCAGTACGTC. Its protein product is CASSQAGTGYEQYV.

This clone was seen only once. This chain joins TRBV5-3 and TRBJ2-3; 11 bases line up with TRBD1. Being an ORF, TRBV5-3 has a function that is uncertain. J was trimmed by 2 bases and V by 4 bases; bases with no gene match: 3. The CDR3 sequence is 15 residues long. CDR3: CARSEGQGVTDTQYF. In DNA form, the CDR3 reads TGTGCCAGAAGCGAGGGACAGGGGGTCACAGATACGCAGTATTTT.

The chain is built from TRBV6-1 and TRBJ2-3; TRBD1 is a possible D gene (5 bases). Germline lookup yields CDR1 MNHNS and CDR2 SASEGT. The CDR3 has 16 residues. V was clipped by 3 bases and J by 3 bases, with 16 bases between them. The CDR3 region has the DNA TGTGCCAGCAGTGACAAGCAGGGTTCCGGAACAGATACGCAGTATTTT. Protein product: CASSDKQGSGTDTQYF.

The rearrangement links TRBV18 to TRBJ1-3; TRBD1 matches 8 bases. Germline-derived CDR1 and CDR2 are KGHSH and LQKENI. The CDR3 is made up of 16 amino acids. With V trimmed by 2 bases and J by 1 base, 4 bases remained unmatched. This CDR3 is CASSPSRTGSGNTIYF. The CDR3 DNA is TGTGCCAGCTCACCATCGAGGACAGGGTCTGGAAACACCATATATTTT. Full variable domain (outside the CDR3, taken from reference TRBV18 and TRBJ1-3): NAGVMQNPRHLVRRRGQEARLRCSPMKGHSHVYWYRQLPEEGLKFMVYLQKENIIDESGMPKERFSAEFPKEGPSILRIQQVVRGDSAAYFCASSPSRTGSGNTIYFGEGSWLTVV.

This clone was recorded a few times. The J gene is TRBJ1-6, the V gene TRBV5-1; D is undetermined. The ends were cut back, 4 bases at V and 4 bases at J, with 12 bases in the middle. CDR3 size: 15 residues. Germline lookup yields CDR1 SGHRS and CDR2 YFSETQ. In DNA, the CDR3 is TGCGCCAGCAGCCGGGAACGGCGGTATAATTCACCCCTCCACTTT. Translating it yields CASSRERRYNSPLHF.

The J gene is TRBJ2-5, the V gene TRBV5-1; TRBD1 aligns across 9 bases. The germline CDR1 and CDR2 sequences are SGHRS and YFSETQ. V shed 3 bases, J shed 5 bases, and the junction held 8 bases outside the gene matches. The CDR3 runs 15 residues. For the CDR3, the DNA is TGCGCCAGCAGCTGGATACAGGGGGCCGGGGAGACCCAGTACTTC. Translating gives CASSWIQGAGETQYF.

This chain joins TRBV5-5 and TRBJ1-3; D ambiguous. The germline gives CDR1 SGHKS, CDR2 YYEKEE (reference sequence). Trimming took off 0 bases at V and 0 bases at J, with 10 bases between the two ends. The CDR3 runs 16 residues. CDR3 DNA sequence: TGTGCCAGCAGCTTGGTCCCGGGCGGCTCTGGAAACACCATATATTTT. Translating gives CASSLVPGGSGNTIYF.

The V call is TRBV28, the J call TRBJ2-2, with D perhaps assigned TRBD1 or TRBD2 (5 bases each). The CDR3 runs to 13 residues. The V and J ends lost 6 bases and 6 bases respectively, with 11 bases between them. The germline CDR1 and CDR2 sequences are MDHEN and SYDVKM. In DNA, the CDR3 is TGTGCCAGCAGCCGTCGGGGCTCCGGGGAGCTGTTTTTT. Residues: CASSRRGSGELFF.

This chain joins TRBV3-1 (or the pseudogene TRBV3-2) and TRBJ2-1; D is undetermined. V lost 1 base to trimming and J lost 3 bases, with 10 bases between them. CDR1 is LGHDT and CDR2 is YNNKEL in the germline V gene (reference sequence). The CDR3 spans 15 residues. CDR3 sequence reads: CASSQGADGYNEQFF. In DNA form, the CDR3 reads TGTGCCAGCAGCCAAGGGGCGGACGGCTACAATGAGCAGTTCTTC.